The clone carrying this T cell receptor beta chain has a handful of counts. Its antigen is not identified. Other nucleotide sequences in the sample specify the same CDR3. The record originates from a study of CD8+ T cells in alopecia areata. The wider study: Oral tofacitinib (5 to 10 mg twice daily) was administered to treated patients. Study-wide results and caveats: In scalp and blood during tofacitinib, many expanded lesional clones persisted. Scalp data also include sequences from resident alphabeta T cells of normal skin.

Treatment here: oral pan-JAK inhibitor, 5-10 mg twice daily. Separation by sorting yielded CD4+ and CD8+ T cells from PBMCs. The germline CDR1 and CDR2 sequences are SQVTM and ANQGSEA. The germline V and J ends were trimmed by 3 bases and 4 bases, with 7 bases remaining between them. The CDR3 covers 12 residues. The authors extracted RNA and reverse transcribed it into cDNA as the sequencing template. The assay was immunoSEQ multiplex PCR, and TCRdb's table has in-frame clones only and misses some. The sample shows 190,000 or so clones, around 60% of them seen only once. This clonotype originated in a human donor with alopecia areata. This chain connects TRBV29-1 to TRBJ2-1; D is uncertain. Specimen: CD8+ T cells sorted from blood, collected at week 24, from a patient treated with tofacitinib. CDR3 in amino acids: CSVDTTYNEQFF. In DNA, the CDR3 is TGCAGCGTTGACACCACATACAATGAGCAGTTCTTC.